This T cell receptor (beta chain) was sequenced during a study of blood T cell repertoires in COVID-19. Whole-study context: Collection of acute and convalescent COVID-19 samples took place in the United States, Italy and Spain. Sources were T cells, B-cell-depleted T cells, or PBMCs; the material itself was cDNA or gDNA.

Followed over time, Seattle patients had been enrolled while infection was active. Authors' processing steps: Quantification of nucleated cells was approximated via reference gene primer amplification. Sequencing was performed with immunoSEQ multiplex PCR; in TCRdb, only in-frame clones are kept and a portion is missing. V, J and clone size derive from that table, while D and trimming were established from the DNA sequence. The sample includes some 300,000 clones, 70% to 90% of them seen just once. The TCR was taken from a woman aged 50 to 65 with COVID-19, enrolled during active disease. The sample comprised peripheral blood.

CDR3 DNA: TGTGCCAGCTCACCACTTGCAGGATCCACTGAAGCTTTCTTT. It yields the protein CASSPLAGSTEAFF. The chain is built from TRBV18 and TRBJ1-1; D call uncertain. The V gene lost 1 base and the J gene lost 4 bases, with 10 bases spanning the gap. The CDR3 is made up of 14 amino acids. Per the germline V gene, CDR1 is KGHSH and CDR2 is LQKENI.